These 9 T cell receptor beta chains share one sample of origin, sequenced in a study of shared clonotypes between healthy human individuals. Repertoires were generated with immunoSEQ multiplex PCR, while TCRdb's copy carries only in-frame clones and drops some. The table has approximately 1.1 million clones, around three quarters seen once. Sequencing was carried out using memory CD4+ T cells from PBMCs. Subset specified: CD45RA-negative fraction. Receptors were obtained from a man aged 18 to 35 in good health. Some clones in this sample may be carry-over from other donors' samples.

The rearrangement uses TRBV18 and TRBJ2-3; TRBD2 matches at 12 bases. Trimming at V came to 4 bases and at J to 4 bases, leaving 3 bases not matched to a gene. Germline V gene sequence: CDR1 KGHSH, CDR2 LQKENI. The CDR3 loop spans 15 amino acids. CDR3 coding DNA: TGTGCCAGCTCACGACTAGCGGGAGCCTCAGATACGCAGTATTTT. Translating it yields CASSRLAGASDTQYF.

The V gene is TRBV5-1, the J gene TRBJ2-1, with 7 bases matching TRBD1. CDR3 size: 15 residues. Unmatched junction bases numbered 8, after V lost 5 bases and J lost 3 bases. Germline V gives CDR1 SGHRS, CDR2 YFSETQ. In DNA form, the CDR3 reads TGCGCCAGCAGTAAGGGACAGCCGATCTACAATGAGCAGTTCTTC. It codes for CASSKGQPIYNEQFF.

CDR3 loop: CASSDRGTNEKLFF. The DNA of the CDR3 is TGCGCCAGCAGTGACAGGGGGACCAATGAAAAACTGTTTTTT. This chain joins TRBV5-1 and TRBJ1-4; 9 nucleotides agree with TRBD1. The CDR3 spans 14 residues. The V gene end was trimmed by 5 bases and the J gene end by 5 bases; junction bases not matched to a gene: 4. CDR1 is SGHRS, CDR2 YFSETQ, per germline.

This clone was detected a few times. The chain employs TRBV11-2 and TRBJ2-7, with D perhaps TRBD1 (6 bases). CDR3 length: 14 amino acids. V lost 4 bases, J lost 3 bases, and 13 bases lay in between. Looked up from germline, CDR1 is SGHAT and CDR2 is FQNNGV. The DNA of the CDR3 is TGTGCCAGCAGCTCGATACAGGGTCTCTACGAGCAGTACTTC. Residues: CASSSIQGLYEQYF.

The CDR3 is CASRTGQGIQPQHF. CDR3 bases: TGTGCCAGCAGGACGGGACAGGGGATTCAGCCCCAGCATTTT. The genes are TRBV27 and TRBJ1-5; 10 nucleotides align to TRBD1. This CDR3 has 14 residues. The germline CDR1 and CDR2 sequences are MNHEY and SMNVEV (reference sequence). Unmatched junction bases numbered 5, after V lost 6 bases and J lost 6 bases.

The rearrangement joins TRBV6-6 to TRBJ1-2; tentative D call: TRBD1 (6 bases). This CDR3 spans 14 amino acids. V was cut by 0 bases and J by 2 bases, with 7 bases left in between. Germline V gene sequence: CDR1 MNHNY, CDR2 SVGAGI (reference sequence). The CDR3 reads CASSYSDRNYGYTF. DNA for the CDR3: TGTGCCAGCAGTTACTCGGACAGAAACTATGGCTACACCTTC.

CDR3 in DNA: TGTGCCAGCAGCCCCTGGGGACTAGCACACACCGGGGAGCTGTTTTTT. Translated, it gives CASSPWGLAHTGELFF. The rearrangement uses TRBV9 and TRBJ2-2, with TRBD2 matching 9 bases. The CDR3 totals 16 residues. CDR1 is SGDLS and CDR2 is YYNGEE in the germline V gene. The ends lost 4 bases at V and 3 bases at J; junction bases unmatched: 7.

This chain joins TRBV19 and TRBJ1-5; 9 bases are a match to TRBD1. The germline gives CDR1 LNHDA, CDR2 SQIVND (reference sequence). Trimming cost V 3 bases and J 4 bases; bases outside gene matches: 10. The CDR3 is 17 amino acids. The CDR3 nucleotides read TGTGCCAGTAGTATTCGCCCACGGGACAGGGTAAATCAGCCCCAGCATTTT. It translates to CASSIRPRDRVNQPQHF.

The gene calls are TRBV6-1 and TRBJ1-1, with 10 bases that match TRBD1. The CDR3 totals 15 residues. The germline CDR1 and CDR2 sequences are MNHNS and SASEGT. The trim removed 5 bases at V and 6 bases at J, leaving 9 bases unmatched. The DNA for the CDR3 is TGTGCCAGCAGTCTGTGGACAGGGGGAGGTTCTGAAGCTTTCTTT. Amino acids: CASSLWTGGGSEAFF.